Each of the 17 T cell receptor beta chains below was sequenced from the same sample in a study of T-cell reconstitution after alpha-beta-depleted transplantation in children (dated by TCRdb to 2016 to 2017). Sample treatment or condition, as interpreted from the label and publication: allogeneic hematopoietic cell transplantation with graft depleted of TCRalphabeta T cells and CD19 B cells. Library preparation used PCR. The listed sequencing device is Illumina HiSeq 2500. TCR library preparation used molecular barcoding, with unique molecular identifiers applied to normalize quantification of the TCRbeta repertoire. TCRdb itself trimmed the public reads at Q25 with fastp, ran MiXCR and retained productive beta chains. For every CDR3 protein sequence, its rows merge into one entry that carries the most common genes and DNA. The sample data list about a million distinct CDR3 sequences, and about 26% of these were observed just once. Of the sample, over 25% falls within the top ten clones.

Specimen: PBMCs, mostly from graft donor cells, collected 360 days after TCRalphabeta/CD19-depleted stem cell transplant. These receptors all come from a boy in the first two years of life who had a stem cell transplant for SCID, so the T cells may come from the graft donor.

The J gene is TRBJ2-7, the V gene TRBV10-3, with D maybe TRBD1 (6 bases). Looked up from germline, CDR1 is ENHRY and CDR2 is SYGVKD. Trimming removed 2 bases from V and 2 bases from J, with 13 bases in between. The CDR3 has 15 amino acids. The CDR3 nucleotides read TGTGCCATCAGTGAGGGGACACAGGGCACCTACGAGCAGTACTTC. Translation: CAISEGTQGTYEQYF.

The chain combines TRBV6-1 with TRBJ2-5, with D unresolved. Germline V gene sequence: CDR1 MNHNS, CDR2 SASEGT. This CDR3 contains 14 residues. V lost 6 bases to trimming and J lost 0 bases, with 11 bases between them. The chain's CDR3 is CASRSLGYQETQYF. CDR3 DNA sequence: TGTGCCAGCAGGAGCTTGGGGTACCAAGAGACCCAGTACTTC.

This clonotype was observed a handful of times. The gene calls are TRBV4-3 and TRBJ2-5; no clear D. CDR1 and CDR2 from the germline V gene are LGHNA and YSLEER. V was pared by 0 bases and J by 5 bases, with 13 bases between. The CDR3 loop spans 15 amino acids. The CDR3 DNA reads as TGCGCCAGCAGCCAAGAAGGGCTGGCATACGAGACCCAGTACTTC. It translates to CASSQEGLAYETQYF.

The V gene is TRBV20-1, the J gene TRBJ1-2; D remains ambiguous. CDR3 length: 12 amino acids. Between the trimmed V and J ends, which lost 2 bases and 4 bases, there was a span of 8 bases. From germline, CDR1 is DFQATT and CDR2 SNEGSKA (reference sequence). CDR3 sequence (DNA): TGCAGTGCTAGACCTGGGAGCTATGGCTACACCTTC. Translation gives CSARPGSYGYTF.

This chain connects TRBV10-3 to TRBJ1-6; a possible D gene is TRBD1 (6 bases). Germline V gene lookup returns CDR1 ENHRY and CDR2 SYGVKD. CDR3 length: 14 amino acids. V gave up 6 bases and J gave up 9 bases, with 15 bases separating them. The CDR3 DNA reads TGTGCCATCAGCCCAGGGGAAGAGAGTTCACCCCTCCACTTT. It translates to CAISPGEESSPLHF.

The chain couples TRBV15 to TRBJ2-1; 8 bases fit TRBD1. This CDR3 comprises 15 residues. Unmatched junction bases numbered 11, after V lost 5 bases and J lost 8 bases. Germline V gene sequence: CDR1 LNHNV, CDR2 YYDKDF (reference sequence). The CDR3: CATSGQGQVGDEQFF. The CDR3 DNA reads TGTGCCACCAGCGGACAGGGACAGGTTGGCGATGAGCAGTTCTTC. The complete variable domain, with remaining parts taken from reference TRBV15 and TRBJ2-1, reads DAMVIQNPRYQVTQFGKPVTLSCSQTLNHNVMYWYQQKSSQAPKLLFHYYDKDFNNEADTPDNFQSRRPNTSFCFLDIRSPGLGDTAMYLCATSGQGQVGDEQFFGPGTRLTVL.

The gene calls are TRBV6-5 and TRBJ2-7; 10 positions match TRBD1. Germline V gene lookup returns CDR1 MNHEY and CDR2 SVGAGI. This CDR3 is built from 16 residues. The junction had 8 bases not matched to a gene; V was cut back by 2 bases and J by 4 bases. This CDR3 is CASSYGTGVRGYEQYF. For the CDR3, the DNA is TGTGCCAGCAGTTACGGGACAGGGGTACGTGGATACGAGCAGTACTTC.

The chain employs TRBV6-1 and TRBJ2-7; weak D call: TRBD1 (6 bases). There are 16 residues in the CDR3. V was shortened by 5 bases and J by 5 bases, with 22 bases between the two germline ends. Germline lookup yields CDR1 MNHNS and CDR2 SASEGT. CDR3 in amino acids: CASSLAPINREHEQYF. The CDR3, as DNA: TGTGCCAGCAGTCTCGCCCCCATCAACAGGGAACACGAGCAGTACTTC.

This clonotype came up a few times. The chain is built from TRBV4-2 and TRBJ2-2, with 7 bases matching TRBD1. With V trimmed by 3 bases and J by 5 bases, 6 bases remained unmatched. The CDR3 consists of 15 residues. The germline CDR1 and CDR2 sequences are LGHNA and YNFKEQ. The CDR3 DNA reads TGTGCCAGCAGCCAGGACAGGAGAGCGACCGGGGAGCTGTTTTTT. Protein sequence: CASSQDRRATGELFF.

The chain recombines TRBV12-3 or TRBV12-4 with TRBJ1-1, with D unresolved. The CDR3 has 15 residues. V lost 7 bases and J lost 3, with 18 bases in between. Here the CDR3 reads CASKVRLSDDTEAFF. In DNA form, the CDR3 reads TGTGCCAGCAAGGTCAGGTTGTCCGACGACACTGAAGCTTTCTTT.

The genes are TRBV29-1 and TRBJ2-3, with D unresolved. CDR1 is SQVTM and CDR2 is ANQGSEA in the germline V gene. With 7 bases removed from V and 4 bases from J, the gap between germline ends came to 15 bases. This CDR3 is 13 amino acids long. The CDR3 spells CSALRPGPDTQYF. The CDR3 bases are TGCAGCGCACTCCGTCCGGGCCCAGATACGCAGTATTTT.

The chain is built from TRBV7-2 and TRBJ2-7; D not resolved. V lost 1 base and J 3 bases, leaving 13 bases between the germline ends. This CDR3 region has 15 residues. Germline V gene lookup returns CDR1 SGHTA and CDR2 FQGNSA. The DNA of the CDR3 is TGTGCCAGCAGCTTAGAGGCAGGTGGGAACTACGAGCAGTACTTC. This codes for CASSLEAGGNYEQYF.

The chain employs TRBV27 and TRBJ1-1; 7 positions agree with TRBD1. Trimming removed 6 bases from V and 1 base from J; junction bases left unmatched: 17. Germline V gives CDR1 MNHEY, CDR2 SMNVEV (reference sequence). CDR3 length: 18 residues. The CDR3 DNA reads TGTGCCAGCAGCAACGACCGGCCCAGGGGGAAGACGAACACTGAAGCTTTCTTT. Protein: CASSNDRPRGKTNTEAFF.

This chain joins TRBV15 and TRBJ2-3, with a possible D match to TRBD1 (5 bases). CDR1 LNHNV and CDR2 YYDKDF come from the germline V gene (reference sequence). The germline V and J ends were trimmed by 0 bases and 4 bases, with 14 bases remaining between them. The CDR3 extends over 16 amino acids. The CDR3 nucleotides are TGTGCCACCAGCAGAGATCGCAGGGTTGGGGCAGATACGCAGTATTTT. This encodes CATSRDRRVGADTQYF.

This clonotype turned up a few times. The rearrangement joins TRBV20-1 to TRBJ2-1; possibly TRBD1 for D (6 bases). Trimming took off 0 bases at V and 6 bases at J, with 12 bases between the two ends. CDR3 length equals 14 residues. From germline, CDR1 is DFQATT and CDR2 SNEGSKA (reference sequence). This chain's CDR3 is CSARDTFRGNEQFF. CDR3 bases: TGCAGTGCTAGAGACACCTTCAGGGGCAATGAGCAGTTCTTC.

This clonotype has only a few counts. The chain employs TRBV27 and TRBJ1-4, with D perhaps TRBD1 (5 bases). V was clipped by 5 bases and J by 7 bases, with 17 bases between them. CDR3 length: 15 amino acids. Germline V CDR1 and CDR2: MNHEY, SMNVEV (reference sequence). CDR3: CASSTNRDGGEKLFF. CDR3 DNA sequence: TGTGCCAGCAGTACAAACCGGGACGGCGGTGAAAAACTGTTTTTT.

This clonotype was counted a few times. In DNA, the CDR3 is TGTGCCAGCAGTTTCGCCGCTGGATTAATGAACACTGAAGCTTTCTTT. Residues: CASSFAAGLMNTEAFF. The gene calls are TRBV6-5 and TRBJ1-1; D ambiguous. Germline values: CDR1 MNHEY, CDR2 SVGAGI. V lost 4 bases and J lost 0, with 15 bases in between. This CDR3 contains 16 residues.